The 3 T cell receptor beta chains listed next were all sequenced from one sample in a study of blood T cell repertoires in COVID-19. Assay used: immunoSEQ multiplex PCR; TCRdb lists only in-frame clones, some missing. The table shows a few hundred thousand clones, with roughly 90% occurring only once. The material sequenced was PBMCs or T cells enriched from blood (not recorded which). The receptors here all came from a woman aged 30 to 39 who had recovered from COVID-19.

The V gene is TRBV27, the J gene TRBJ2-3; tentative D call: TRBD2 (6 bases). The germline V and J ends were trimmed by 3 bases and 1 base, with 11 bases remaining between them. This CDR3 has 15 residues. Germline CDR1 MNHEY, CDR2 SMNVEV (reference sequence). CDR3 protein: CASSLWGEGTDTQYF. CDR3 nucleotides: TGTGCCAGCAGTTTGTGGGGGGAGGGCACAGATACGCAGTATTTT.

The J gene is TRBJ2-5, the V gene TRBV9; 10 positions agree with TRBD2. Per germline, CDR1 SGDLS and CDR2 YYNGEE. The CDR3 contains 16 residues. Trimming at V came to 4 bases and at J to 2 bases, leaving 8 bases not matched to a gene. The CDR3 here is CASSPLTSGDQETQYF. CDR3 in DNA: TGTGCCAGCAGCCCCCTAACTAGCGGGGATCAAGAGACCCAGTACTTC.

The J gene is TRBJ1-6, the V gene TRBV25-1; D is unclear. V was clipped by 1 base and J by 1 base, with 11 bases between them. The CDR3 length is 17 residues. Per the germline V gene, CDR1 is MGHDK and CDR2 is SYGVNS. Here the CDR3 reads CASSESVATSYNSPLHF. The DNA for the CDR3 is TGTGCCAGCAGTGAATCGGTAGCCACTTCCTATAATTCACCCCTCCACTTT.